Listed below are T cell receptor beta chains from one sample, sequenced in a study of CD8 T cells in ankylosing spondylitis. MiXCR was run by TCRdb on the 5' RACE reads, yielding one entry per CDR3 protein. The sample contains 250,000 to 350,000 distinct CDR3 sequences, less than 25% of which appear only once. The sequenced material came from blood, either unsorted or a sorted T cell fraction (not recorded which). These receptors all come from a female donor with ankylosing spondylitis or in good health (not recorded which). CDR3s include the opening cysteine and the closing phenylalanine or tryptophan. Fields, in order: clone size, V gene, D gene, CDR3 length, J gene, CDR3 protein, CDR3 DNA. The D gene is left open where the match is weak. Not all rows give a size; the values are once, few, many and, for expanded clones, a class.

-,TRBV4-2,TRBD1,16,TRBJ1-2,CASSQGGTGGDYGYTF,TGTGCCAGCAGCCAAGGAGGCACAGGGGGGGACTATGGCTACACCTTC
-,TRBV20-1,-,15,TRBJ2-1,CSASDRAEHYNEQFF,TGCAGTGCTAGTGACCGAGCGGAGCACTACAATGAGCAGTTCTTC
-,TRBV4-3,-,15,TRBJ1-1,CASSPGGGANTEAFF,TGCGCCAGCAGCCCCGGGGGTGGGGCGAACACTGAAGCTTTCTTT
-,TRBV7-2,-,17,TRBJ1-1,CASSFGPSNLVNTEAFF,TGTGCCAGCAGCTTTGGTCCCAGCAACTTAGTGAACACTGAAGCTTTCTTT
few,TRBV12-3/TRBV12-4,-,16,TRBJ2-6,CASSSGGIGGANVLTF,TGTGCCAGCAGTAGTGGGGGTATAGGTGGGGCCAACGTCCTGACTTTC
-,TRBV6-1,TRBD2,14,TRBJ2-7,CASSGSSGRTEQYF,TGTGCCAGCAGTGGTTCCAGCGGGAGAACCGAGCAGTACTTC
few,TRBV5-5,-,13,TRBJ1-1,CASSFSTESIAFF,TGTGCCAGCAGCTTTTCCACGGAAAGTATAGCTTTCTTT
few,TRBV7-8,-,14,TRBJ2-1,CASSLGLREVEQFF,TGTGCCAGCAGCTTAGGTTTGCGGGAAGTTGAGCAGTTCTTC
-,TRBV15,TRBD1,16,TRBJ2-1,CATSKSRDRGLGEQFF,TGTGCCACCAGCAAGTCCCGGGACAGGGGGCTAGGTGAGCAGTTCTTC
-,TRBV3-1,-,14,TRBJ2-7,CASSQEGASYEQYF,TGTGCCAGCAGCCAAGAAGGCGCATCCTACGAGCAGTACTTC
-,TRBV9,-,13,TRBJ2-3,CASSVGNMDTQYF,TGTGCCAGCAGCGTAGGTAATATGGATACGCAGTATTTT
-,TRBV5-1,-,15,TRBJ2-1,CASSLERTLLNEQFF,TGCGCCAGCAGCTTGGAGCGGACCCTACTCAATGAGCAGTTCTTC
many,TRBV5-1,-,15,TRBJ2-2,CASSLAGAVTGELFF,TGCGCCAGCAGCTTGGCGGGGGCTGTAACCGGGGAGCTGTTTTTT
-,TRBV7-9,-,14,TRBJ1-2,CASSSKGANYGYTF,TGTGCCAGCAGCTCTAAGGGGGCTAACTATGGCTACACCTTC
-,TRBV21-1,-,13,TRBJ1-5,CASSTRGGKPQHF,TGTGCCAGCAGCACCAGAGGGGGTAAGCCCCAGCATTTT